A selection of T cell receptor beta chains follows, all from one sample in a study of blood T cell repertoires in COVID-19. Clones were sequenced by immunoSEQ multiplex PCR, and TCRdb holds only the in-frame ones, with some missing. Here the sample spans approximately 400,000 clones, more than 65% being singletons. Sample: peripheral blood. These TCRs come from a human donor with acute or convalescent COVID-19. The donor label of this sample is uncertain. Both conserved end residues are part of each CDR3. Fields, in order: J gene, CDR3 length, V gene, D gene, clone size, CDR3 protein, CDR3 DNA. A D gene is named only where the DNA matches it firmly. Not all rows give a size; the values are once, few, many and, for expanded clones, a class.

TRBJ1-1 | 14 | TRBV5-1 | - | - | CASSAQGVNTEAFF | TGCGCCAGCAGCGCACAGGGTGTAAACACTGAAGCTTTCTTT
TRBJ1-5 | 14 | TRBV6-6 | - | - | CASSFAGKVQPQHF | TGTGCCAGCAGTTTCGCAGGGAAGGTCCAGCCCCAGCATTTT
TRBJ1-1 | 12 | TRBV29-1 | TRBD1 | - | CSATTGATEAFF | TGCAGCGCTACGACAGGGGCCACTGAAGCTTTCTTT
TRBJ1-2 | 13 | TRBV2 | - | - | CASTLGRDYGYTF | TGTGCCAGCACCCTAGGCAGGGACTATGGCTACACCTTC
TRBJ2-1 | 12 | TRBV6-1 | - | - | CASSDRVDEQFF | TGTGCCAGCAGTGACCGCGTGGATGAGCAGTTCTTC
TRBJ2-1 | 17 | TRBV28 | TRBD2 | - | CASSLNWGGSANNEQFF | TGTGCCAGCAGTTTAAATTGGGGGGGTAGTGCGAACAATGAGCAGTTCTTC
TRBJ2-2 | 15 | TRBV19 | TRBD2 | few | CASSPGRRNTGELFF | TGTGCCAGTAGCCCCGGGAGGCGGAACACCGGGGAGCTGTTTTTT
TRBJ1-4 | 14 | TRBV11-2 | - | - | CASRPGTINEKLFF | TGTGCCAGCAGACCGGGAACAATTAATGAAAAACTGTTTTTT
TRBJ1-5 | 14 | TRBV7-6 | - | - | CASSLQGDRQPQHF | TGTGCCAGCAGCCTTCAAGGGGATCGACAGCCCCAGCATTTT
TRBJ2-3 | 17 | TRBV19 | TRBD1 | few | CASSKTGARGYSDTQYF | TGTGCCAGTAGTAAGACAGGGGCACGGGGTTACTCAGATACGCAGTATTTT
TRBJ2-1 | 16 | TRBV11-2 | TRBD2 | - | CASSLLASGIQDEQFF | TGTGCCAGCAGCCTACTGGCTAGCGGGATCCAGGATGAGCAGTTCTTC
TRBJ2-7 | 16 | TRBV27 | TRBD1 | - | CASSPDMDRVGYEQYF | TGTGCCAGCAGTCCGGACATGGACAGGGTTGGCTACGAGCAGTACTTC
TRBJ1-6 | 14 | TRBV28 | - | few | CASSPPGSYSPLHF | TGTGCCAGCAGTCCTCCGGGTAGTTATTCACCCCTCCACTTT
TRBJ2-1 | 13 | TRBV29-1 | - | - | CSVGGGTYNEQFF | TGCAGCGTTGGTGGAGGGACCTACAATGAGCAGTTCTTC
TRBJ2-1 | 15 | TRBV9 | TRBD2 | few | CASSVDLAGAREQFF | TGTGCCAGCAGCGTAGACCTAGCGGGGGCAAGGGAGCAGTTCTTC
TRBJ2-7 | 13 | TRBV12-3/TRBV12-4 | - | once | CASTPRQGYEQYF | TGTGCCAGCACCCCGCGGCAGGGGTACGAGCAGTACTTC
TRBJ2-2 | 14 | TRBV7-6 | - | - | CASSVTVNTGELFF | TGTGCCAGCAGCGTGACAGTGAACACCGGGGAGCTGTTTTTT
TRBJ1-1 | 13 | TRBV3-1/TRBV3-2 | - | - | CASRSVLNTEAFF | TGTGCCAGCAGATCAGTCTTGAACACTGAAGCTTTCTTT
TRBJ1-1 | 14 | TRBV29-1 | TRBD1 | many | CSVRSQGAGTEAFF | TGCAGCGTTAGGAGCCAGGGGGCAGGCACTGAAGCTTTCTTT
TRBJ1-1 | 11 | TRBV28 | - | - | CASREMSEAFF | TGTGCCAGCAGGGAGATGAGTGAAGCTTTCTTT
TRBJ2-1 | 13 | TRBV6-1 | TRBD1 | - | CASSKLSGGEQFF | TGTGCCAGCAGTAAGCTATCAGGGGGTGAGCAGTTCTTC
TRBJ2-7 | 13 | TRBV28 | - | few | CASSPGGGYEQYF | TGTGCCAGCAGCCCGGGGGGCGGCTACGAGCAGTACTTC
TRBJ1-2 | 13 | TRBV28 | TRBD1 | - | CASSTDRAYGYTF | TGTGCCAGCAGCACAGACAGGGCTTATGGCTACACCTTC
TRBJ2-2 | 15 | TRBV7-9 | - | few | CASSLVLTSSGELFF | TGTGCCAGCAGCTTAGTACTAACAAGCTCCGGGGAGCTGTTTTTT
TRBJ1-3 | 15 | TRBV6-6 | - | once | CASRSTGLDGNTIYF | TGTGCCAGCAGATCGACAGGCCTAGATGGAAACACCATATATTTT
TRBJ2-5 | 16 | TRBV5-4 | - | - | CASSLGGSGNQETQYF | TGTGCCAGCAGCTTAGGAGGCTCGGGCAACCAAGAGACCCAGTACTTC
TRBJ2-7 | 16 | TRBV5-1 | - | - | CASSLAGQGTSYEQYF | TGCGCCAGCAGCTTGGCCGGGCAGGGGACCTCCTACGAGCAGTACTTC
TRBJ2-7 | 11 | TRBV3-1/TRBV3-2 | - | - | CASSLRQLTYF | TGTGCCAGCAGCCTACGACAGCTTACGTACTTC
TRBJ2-2 | 14 | TRBV2 | TRBD2 | once | CASSGLAGAGELFF | TGTGCCAGCAGTGGTCTAGCGGGAGCCGGGGAGCTGTTTTTT
TRBJ2-5 | 15 | TRBV2 | - | - | CASSGVGVVLETQYF | TGTGCCAGCAGTGGGGTAGGGGTTGTGTTGGAGACCCAGTACTTC
TRBJ2-3 | 13 | TRBV29-1 | TRBD1 | - | CSVRTGGTDTQYF | TGCAGCGTTCGCACAGGGGGCACAGATACGCAGTATTTT
TRBJ1-1 | 15 | TRBV10-3 | - | - | CAISESGGWITEAFF | TGTGCCATCAGTGAGTCGGGGGGGTGGATCACTGAAGCTTTCTTT
TRBJ1-2 | 13 | TRBV18 | TRBD1 | - | CASSTRQGSGYTF | TGTGCCAGCTCGACTCGACAGGGTTCAGGCTACACCTTC
TRBJ1-2 | 18 | TRBV14 | - | - | CASSQGGTLLSVVYGYTF | TGTGCCAGCAGCCAAGGGGGGACACTGCTATCGGTCGTCTATGGCTACACCTTC
TRBJ2-1 | 15 | TRBV7-9 | TRBD2 | - | CASSPAGGIANEQFF | TGTGCCAGCAGTCCAGCGGGGGGCATAGCCAATGAGCAGTTCTTC
TRBJ2-7 | 13 | TRBV6-6 | TRBD1 | few | CASSTGGHYEQYF | TGTGCCAGCTCCACAGGGGGGCATTACGAGCAGTACTTC
TRBJ1-2 | 13 | TRBV28 | - | - | CASSFGQYYGYTF | TGTGCCAGCAGCTTTGGACAGTACTATGGCTACACCTTC
TRBJ1-2 | 15 | TRBV25-1 | TRBD1 | - | CASSDQGGPYFGYTF | TGTGCCAGCAGTGATCAAGGGGGCCCCTATTTTGGCTACACCTTC
TRBJ1-4 | 12 | TRBV12-3/TRBV12-4 | - | - | CASSLQDEKLFF | TGTGCCAGCAGTTTACAGGATGAAAAACTGTTTTTT
TRBJ2-1 | 14 | TRBV27 | TRBD2 | - | CASSPGGAGDEQFF | TGTGCCAGCAGTCCCGGGGGGGCCGGGGATGAGCAGTTCTTC
TRBJ2-2 | 15 | TRBV3-1/TRBV3-2 | TRBD1 | - | CASSLGQGNTGELFF | TGTGCCAGCAGCTTAGGACAGGGGAACACCGGGGAGCTGTTTTTT
TRBJ1-5 | 14 | TRBV28 | - | - | CASSHGTLHQPQHF | TGTGCCAGCAGCCACGGGACACTTCATCAGCCCCAGCATTTT
TRBJ2-7 | 13 | TRBV5-6 | - | once | CASSSGLPYEQYF | TGTGCCAGCAGCTCAGGGCTCCCCTACGAGCAGTACTTC
TRBJ2-1 | 13 | TRBV6-6 | - | - | CASSYGSGGEQFF | TGTGCCAGCAGTTATGGCTCCGGCGGGGAGCAGTTCTTC
TRBJ1-1 | 15 | TRBV5-4 | - | once | CASRGWARADTEAFF | TGTGCCAGCAGAGGGTGGGCCAGGGCGGACACTGAAGCTTTCTTT
TRBJ1-1 | 16 | TRBV10-3 | - | once | CAISPLGGGLGTEAFF | TGTGCCATCAGTCCACTCGGGGGGGGGCTGGGCACTGAAGCTTTCTTT
TRBJ2-3 | 19 | TRBV2 | - | few | CASSPSTGSGPPTTDTQYF | TGTGCCAGCAGCCCTTCCACAGGGAGCGGTCCGCCCACGACAGATACGCAGTATTTT